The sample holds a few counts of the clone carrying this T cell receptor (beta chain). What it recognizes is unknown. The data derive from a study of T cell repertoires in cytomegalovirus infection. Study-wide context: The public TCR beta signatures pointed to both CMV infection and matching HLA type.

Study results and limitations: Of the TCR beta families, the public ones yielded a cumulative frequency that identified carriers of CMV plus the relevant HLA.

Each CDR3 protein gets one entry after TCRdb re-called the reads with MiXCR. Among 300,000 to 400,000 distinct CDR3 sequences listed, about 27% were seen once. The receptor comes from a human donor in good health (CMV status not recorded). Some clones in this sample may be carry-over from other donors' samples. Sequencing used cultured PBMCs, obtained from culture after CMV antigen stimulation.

The CDR3: CASSSRTGGLETQYF. The CDR3 DNA reads TGTGCCAGCAGCTCTCGGACAGGGGGCTTGGAGACCCAGTACTTC. The chain is built from TRBV5-8 and TRBJ2-5, with 11 bases matching TRBD1. Trimming cost V 3 bases and J 5 bases; bases outside gene matches: 6. The CDR3 spans 15 residues. Germline CDR1 is SGHTS and CDR2 is YDEGEE.